This T cell receptor beta chain originates from a study of neurological immune-mediated disorders. The time point was: technical triplicate 2. This clonotype was observed at least ten times. Its antigen is not known. The method for making cDNA was 5'RACE, and it used 10-nucleotide random UMIs. Each CDR3 protein is one row after TCRdb ran MiXCR on the 5' RACE reads. Of roughly 57,000 distinct CDR3 sequences in the sample, about 25% were seen once. Study outcomes and limitations: There were no CDR3 amino acid sequences shared by expanded clones across subjects, a result suggesting private repertoires in all groups. Multiple sclerosis, the disease with the least TCR clonal expansion, fell below healthy controls, whereas HTLV-1-associated myelopathy showed the most.

Germline assignment: CDR1 ENHRY and CDR2 SYGVKD. There are 14 residues in the CDR3. The J segment lost 3 bases and the V segment lost 4 bases, leaving 3 bases of the junction unmatched. This TCR came from a man between 60 and 75 years old with HTLV-1-associated myelopathy (HAM/TSP). Sequencing was carried out using PBMCs. The chain links TRBV10-3 to TRBJ2-7; 10 bases line up with TRBD1. In nucleotides, the CDR3 is TGTGCCATCAGTGTGGGGACAGGGGACTACGAGCAGTACTTC. Amino acid sequence: CAISVGTGDYEQYF.